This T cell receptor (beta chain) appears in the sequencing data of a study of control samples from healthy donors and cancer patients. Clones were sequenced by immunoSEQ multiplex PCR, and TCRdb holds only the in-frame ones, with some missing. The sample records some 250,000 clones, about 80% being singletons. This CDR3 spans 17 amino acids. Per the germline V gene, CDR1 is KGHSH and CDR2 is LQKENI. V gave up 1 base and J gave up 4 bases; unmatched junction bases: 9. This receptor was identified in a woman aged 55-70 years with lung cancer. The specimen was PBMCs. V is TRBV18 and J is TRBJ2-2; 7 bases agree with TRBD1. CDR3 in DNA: TGTGCCAGCTCACCACAGACAGGGTCCCATGGCACCGGGGAGCTGTTTTTT. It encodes CASSPQTGSHGTGELFF.